This entry features one T cell receptor (beta chain) sequence. The target antigen is unknown. Donors were nominally healthy when sampled, though unrecorded immune exposures were likely. The entry originates in a study of cytomegalovirus exposure and HLA in healthy donors. The study's findings and limits: Association with HLA alleles at 0.05 false discovery rate was found for approximately 18,000 TCR beta sequences in a later analysis.

Both 60 Vbeta primers and 13 Jbeta primers went into the PCR. Only in-frame clones appear in the TCRdb table, and some are missing; sequencing was by immunoSEQ multiplex PCR. The data contain tens of thousands of clones, over 75% of them seen just once; the ten biggest clones take up about 1.2%. This TCR came from a girl aged 2-10 years in good health and CMV-seropositive. Specimen: PBMCs.

CDR3 sequence (DNA): TGCGCCAGCGCCCCTGGACAGCTCACAGATACGCAGTATTTT. Translation: CASAPGQLTDTQYF. V is TRBV5-1 and J is TRBJ2-3; the D gene is possibly TRBD1 (6 bases). V lost 7 bases, J lost 2 bases, and 14 bases lay in between. The CDR3 loop spans 14 amino acids. The V gene's germline CDR1 is SGHRS and CDR2 YFSETQ. The full variable domain, rest sourced from reference TRBV5-1 and TRBJ2-3, is KAGVTQTPRYLIKTRGQQVTLSCSPISGHRSVSWYQQTPGQGLQFLFEYFSETQRNKGNFPGRFSGRQFSNSRSEMNVSTLELGDSALYLCASAPGQLTDTQYFGPGTRLTVL.